These 9 T cell receptor beta chains came from one sample sequenced in a study of blood T cell repertoires in COVID-19. The protocol was immunoSEQ multiplex PCR, while the TCRdb copy is restricted to in-frame clones and leaves out a portion. The sample has about 160,000 clones; roughly 89% are singletons. The specimen was peripheral blood. These receptors were taken from a woman between 70 and 85 years old with COVID-19, enrolled during active disease.

The chain couples TRBV18 to TRBJ1-3; the D gene is possibly TRBD1 (5 bases). Germline V gene data show CDR1 as KGHSH and CDR2 as LQKENI. The germline V and J ends were trimmed by 10 bases and 0 bases, with 10 bases remaining between them. CDR3 size: 13 residues. The CDR3 DNA follows: TGTGCCACCCAGACAGACTCTGGAAACACCATATATTTT. It is translated as CATQTDSGNTIYF.

The J gene is TRBJ2-1, the V gene TRBV10-3, with D perhaps TRBD1 (5 bases). Germline V CDR1 and CDR2: ENHRY, SYGVKD. CDR3 length: 12 residues. The ends were cut back, 0 bases at V and 8 bases at J, with 5 bases in the middle. Written as DNA, the CDR3 is TGTGCCATCAGTGAGTCAGGGGATGAGCAGTTCTTC. It translates to CAISESGDEQFF.

The gene calls are TRBV9 and TRBJ1-2, with D unclear. The CDR3 contains 12 residues. The V gene lost 4 bases and the J gene lost 8 bases, with 12 bases spanning the gap. Per the germline V gene, CDR1 is SGDLS and CDR2 is YYNGEE. CDR3: CASSTRTGGYTF. CDR3 DNA sequence: TGTGCCAGCAGCACCCGGACGGGGGGCTACACCTTC.

This clone was counted a single time. The chain uses TRBV12-3 or TRBV12-4 and TRBJ1-1, with D possibly matching TRBD1 (5 bases). The CDR3 is made up of 13 amino acids. V was cut by 5 bases and J by 7 bases, with 14 bases left in between. The DNA for the CDR3 is TGTGCCAGCAGTGTATCCGAGGGACTTGAAGCTTTCTTT. It specifies CASSVSEGLEAFF.

This chain links TRBV7-2 with TRBJ2-7; maybe TRBD1 (6 bases). Trimming took off 8 bases at V and 0 bases at J, with 17 bases between the two ends. The germline V gene encodes CDR1 SGHTA and CDR2 FQGNSA. The CDR3 has 15 amino acids. The CDR3 DNA follows: TGTGCCAGCCGCCTCTCGACAGGAATCTCCTACGAGCAGTACTTC. Residues: CASRLSTGISYEQYF.

The chain is built from TRBV2 and TRBJ2-5; TRBD2 aligns across 9 bases. The CDR3 covers 15 residues. V dropped 4 bases and J dropped 1; count of bases not matched to a gene: 4. The germline V gene encodes CDR1 SNHLY and CDR2 FYNNEI. CDR3 region: CASSVLAGPQETQYF. The CDR3 DNA sequence: TGTGCCAGCAGTGTACTAGCGGGTCCCCAAGAGACCCAGTACTTC. Full variable domain (missing parts from reference TRBV2 and TRBJ2-5): EPEVTQTPSHQVTQMGQEVILRCVPISNHLYFYWYRQILGQKVEFLVSFYNNEISEKSEIFDDQFSVERPDGSNFTLKIRSTKLEDSAMYFCASSVLAGPQETQYFGPGTRLLVL.

CDR3 loop: CANGRAGLGTGELFF. CDR3 in DNA: TGTGCCAACGGTCGGGCGGGGCTCGGGACCGGGGAGCTGTTTTTT. The J gene is TRBJ2-2, the V gene TRBV7-9, with a weak D call TRBD2 (6 bases). Per germline, CDR1 SEHNR and CDR2 FQNEAQ (reference sequence). V was pared by 10 bases and J by 5 bases, with 20 bases between. The CDR3 sequence is 15 residues long.

CDR3 bases: TGTGCCAGCGGACCCCGGGGGAAGGCGACAGATACGCAGTATTTT. It codes for CASGPRGKATDTQYF. This rearrangement joins TRBV28 to TRBJ2-3, with a possible D match to TRBD2 (6 bases). CDR1 is MDHEN, CDR2 SYDVKM, per germline. The CDR3 is 15 amino acids. Trimming took off 8 bases at V and 3 bases at J, with 18 bases between the two ends.

CDR3 amino acids: CASSLVASNTEAFF. Here the CDR3 DNA reads TGCGCCAGCAGCTTGGTGGCCTCGAACACTGAAGCTTTCTTT. V is TRBV5-1 and J is TRBJ1-1, with D unresolved. The CDR3 consists of 14 residues. CDR1 and CDR2 from the germline V gene are SGHRS and YFSETQ. Trimming took off 0 bases at V and 1 base at J, with 7 bases between the two ends.